The 5 T cell receptor beta chains below were found in one sample sequenced in a study of PD-1 blockade in classical Hodgkin lymphoma. Repertoires were generated with immunoSEQ multiplex PCR, while TCRdb's copy carries only in-frame clones and drops some. This table holds nearly 25,000 clones, 70% to 80% found once. Each patient relapsed following autologous stem cell transplantation, and prior brentuximab vedotin exposure differed. Sequenced material: peripheral blood mononuclear cells (PBMCs), taken at baseline. The origin of the receptors is a human donor with classical Hodgkin lymphoma.

A few counts support this clone. The CDR3 coding sequence is TGTGCCAGCACACCCACGGCTGATACGCAGTATTTT. As protein: CASTPTADTQYF. The rearrangement links TRBV6-1 to TRBJ2-3, with unresolved D. V lost 7 bases to trimming and J lost 6 bases, with 11 bases between them. The CDR3 has 12 amino acids. The germline V gene has CDR1 MNHNS and CDR2 SASEGT.

This clone has more than one count but fewer than ten. The chain joins TRBV6-5 to TRBJ1-1; D is uncertain. CDR1 is MNHEY and CDR2 is SVGAGI in the germline V gene. Between the trimmed V and J ends, which lost 6 bases and 0 bases, there was a span of 11 bases. The CDR3 length is 14 residues. CDR3: CASRRTDMNTEAFF. CDR3 nucleotides: TGTGCCAGCAGACGGACGGATATGAACACTGAAGCTTTCTTT.

V gene TRBV4-2 combines with J gene TRBJ2-1; D unresolved. The CDR3 contains 16 residues. Trimming shortened V by 0 bases and J by 4 bases, and 13 bases separated the two germline ends. Germline V gene sequence: CDR1 LGHNA, CDR2 YNFKEQ. CDR3 loop: CASSQDYRIDYNEQFF. The CDR3, as DNA: TGTGCCAGCAGCCAAGATTACAGAATTGATTACAATGAGCAGTTCTTC.

This chain joins TRBV19 and TRBJ1-2, with 7 bases that match TRBD1. V lost 6 bases and J lost 3; bases outside the gene matches: 1. Germline V gene sequence: CDR1 LNHDA, CDR2 SQIVND (reference sequence). The CDR3 is 12 residues long. Here the CDR3 reads CASRDRHYGYTF. Written as DNA, the CDR3 is TGTGCCAGTAGGGACAGGCACTATGGCTACACCTTC.

This sequence joins TRBV2 and TRBJ1-6; 7 bases align to TRBD1. This CDR3 is built from 13 residues. Germline assignment: CDR1 SNHLY and CDR2 FYNNEI. V lost 6 bases, J lost 10 bases, and 6 bases stayed unmatched. CDR3 region: CASSADRDSPLHF. As DNA, the CDR3 is TGTGCCAGCAGCGCTGACAGGGACTCACCCCTCCACTTT.